This T cell receptor (beta chain) was captured by sequencing in a study of cytomegalovirus exposure and HLA in healthy donors listed by TCRdb under 2017. Regarding the study in general: According to an earlier analysis of a few hundred of the donors, 150 million to 200 million T cells yielded over 90 million unique TCR beta sequences and approximately 300 Gb of sequence data. An early release that covered fewer than 800 HLA-typed donors contained about 290 gigabases of sequencing data and 75 million to 100 million unique TCR sequences. Among the roughly 400 genotyped donors, about 85% belonged to the genetic ancestry cluster associated with self-reported Caucasian donors. The study aimed to test whether signatures of past pathogen exposure could be identified by cataloging public T cell receptors. The T cell repertoires of several hundred subjects were profiled by immunosequencing and related to cytomegalovirus serostatus. A separate validation cohort of 100 to 150 different subjects was used in addition to the approximately 700-subject first cohort. High-throughput TCR immunosequencing, statistical association of individual TCRs with disease status, and machine learning were combined to predict cytomegalovirus infection status. A later analysis re-examined previously published TCR beta repertoires from more than 650 donors and added high-resolution HLA genotyping to investigate patterns of TCR occurrence. In the later analysis, no new phenotypic data were used to find candidate immune exposures; instead, reliance was placed on TCR beta sequences and their occurrence across donors. In an earlier analysis of over 550 of the donors, high-throughput TCR beta sequencing was used to judge whether each TCR beta V gene segment behaved as functional or pseudogenic. Donor age, sex, ethnicity and CMV serostatus were collected together with the repertoire data. A later genetic analysis used genome-wide SNP genotypes for about 60% of the roughly 700 donors, treating that subset as a discovery cohort. All discovery cohort repertoires had been generated using a single sequencing platform. HLA typing included class I and class II loci at four-digit resolution. The number of donors typed differed by locus, with roughly 620-640 for A, B, C, DRB1 and DQB1, roughly 520 for DQA1, approximately 580 for DPA1, and some 440 for DPB1. Five DR-DQ haplotypes were treated as single units for association and clustering because of strong linkage in the cohort. Among 398 genotyped donors of the cohort, an average of approximately 240,000 unique TCR beta nucleotide sequences was sequenced per donor, of which about 20% were non-productive. Beyond this particular receptor, the publication reports: A later genetic analysis reported fewer N-insertions in productive TCRs among donors in an Asian-associated ancestry cluster than the roughly 620-donor mean. The authors suggested that the approach could potentially be extended to other disease states and immunological phenotypes. Strong co-occurrence of HLA alleles, especially DR and DQ, made assigning TCR associations to individual alleles difficult. Linkage disequilibrium might explain the correlated functional status among segregating V segments, but an unknown experimental factor could not be ruled out. The earlier analysis of around 600 of the donors excluded 15 to 20 rarely observed V segments, including chromosome 9 orphons, because counts were too low. A further reported finding was that TCR beta sequences accurately predicted the HLA-A and HLA-B alleles for most subjects in the first cohort. A total of about 180 TCR beta chains were listed by the study as associated with cytomegalovirus. Most CMV-associated TCR beta chains appeared to be HLA-restricted in a later analysis, and the HLA associations seemed to be driven largely by CMV exposure. Only TCR beta chains were sequenced in this cohort, and the absence of alpha or paired-chain data limited detectable features. In a later analysis, over 15,000 TCR beta sequences were associated with specific HLA alleles at a false discovery rate of 0.05. In vitro tests confirmed that a few of the cytomegalovirus-associated TCR beta chains recognize cytomegalovirus antigens. In a later analysis, the rate of TCR association differed among HLA loci, with DRB1 alleles having the most associated TCRs and HLA-C alleles having the fewest. Most TCR sequences were observed very rarely across donors, whereas some public TCRs were present in many individuals. Because HLA typing was missing for some donors at each locus, association tests included only the typed subset. Sequencing depth was assumed to be roughly uniform across donors in the presence/absence analyses, though that assumption may not hold. Several of the top co-occurrence clusters appeared to be linked to parvovirus B19, influenza, CMV and Epstein-Barr virus, according to a later analysis. Some IMGT-functional V segments, including TRBV6-2 and TRBV6-3, could not be distinguished by the 87-base-pair reads and were therefore excluded. Immune exposure information for the cohort was limited to CMV serostatus. The classifier was reported to diagnose cytomegalovirus status with high specificity and sensitivity in both the original cohort and the validation cohort. Broadly in line with IMGT annotations, most TCR beta V segments showed up in productive rearrangements about 90% or about 30% of the time in an earlier analysis of 450 to 600 of the donors. The sequencing pipeline was judged likely to have produced a cluster of highly shared sequence variants as a technical artifact. Compared with equally common non-associated chains, HLA-associated TCR beta chains in a later analysis were more clonally expanded and had lower generation probabilities. An association between a missense DCLRE1C variant and V-gene and J-gene trimming of TCR beta chains was found in a later genetic analysis and replicated in an independent cohort.

From the cysteine through the phenylalanine, the CDR3 covers 14 amino acids. The entry retains the CDR3 DNA only, 42 bases that are in frame from base 1. CDR1 and CDR2 are read off the germline V gene as MDHEN and SYDVKM. Deletion took 3 bases off V and 0 bases off J, with a span of 6 bases between the germline ends. The cohort was made up of approximately 670 healthy bone marrow donors. All cohort members were sampled while nominally healthy, although unrecorded immune exposures were likely present. The donor tested CMV seronegative and was one of the 352 seronegative cohort members. A peripheral blood sample was provided by each donor, and peripheral blood mononuclear cells were used for TCR beta sequencing. The Qiagen DNeasy Blood Extraction Kit was used to extract genomic DNA from the blood cell samples. Library preparation was by the immunoSEQ multiplex PCR assay. For the multiplex PCR, a mixture combining 60 forward primers for TCR Vbeta segments and 13 reverse primers for TCR Jbeta segments was used. A multiplex PCR assay on genomic DNA amplified the CDR3 region of rearranged TCR beta genes. The Illumina HiSeq System was used to sequence the amplified TCR beta libraries as 87-base-pair reads. For the original study's pipeline: Across the 600 to 700 repertoires, a later analysis counted 78 million or so unique TCR beta chains, around 11 million of which were shared by at least two donors. Raw reads were error-corrected and collapsed into unique sequences with a nearest-neighbor algorithm that merged closely related sequences to remove PCR and sequencing errors. V, D and J gene segments were assigned by aligning CDR3 sequences to IMGT reference sequences. Each retained sequence needed at least a six-nucleotide match to both a V gene segment and a J gene segment. Rearrangements were classified as productive when the CDR3 lacked stop codons and remained in frame with V and J, and all other rearrangements were classified as non-productive. Following IMGT convention, CDR3 was defined as the stretch from the second conserved V-encoded cysteine to the conserved J-encoded phenylalanine. Sequences without an unambiguous match to a single V gene segment were excluded from the earlier analysis of about 630 of the donors. An earlier analysis of 587 of the donors classified V segments as functional when productive rearrangements were above 56.7% and as segregating when the standard deviation between donors was above 5%. To diagnose cytomegalovirus status from the catalog of TCR beta chain sequences, a statistical classification framework was built. In a later analysis, V and J genes were assigned by comparing TCR nucleotide sequences against IMGT/GENE-DB human TR gene sequences. In a later analysis, CDR3 sequences and most-parsimonious VDJ recombination scenarios were assigned using the TCRdist pipeline. In a later analysis, each TCR beta chain was defined by its CDR3 amino acid sequence together with its V-gene family, and reads without a unique V-gene family were excluded. As a way to deal with suspected cross-contamination and a sequencing artifact, a later analysis dropped roughly 600 nucleotide sequences that were highly shared and had low generation probability. In a later analysis, a clonal expansion index for each public chain was calculated from normalized within-repertoire ranks of inferred template counts. Generation probabilities in a later analysis came from a VDJ recombination model fitted to out-of-frame rearrangements, and those results were checked against IGoR. A later analysis scored TCR-TCR, TCR-HLA and TCR-CMV co-occurrence with hypergeometric tests, applying a repertoire-size bias correction to TCR pairs. In a later analysis, false discovery rates were estimated by permuting HLA or CMV assignments 20 times. In a later analysis, co-occurring TCRs were grouped using DBSCAN, with TCRdist sequence similarity added in when clustering inside HLA-allele-positive subsets. Repertoires with fewer than 30,000 or more than 120,000 public chains were left out of co-occurrence clustering, as were a handful of repertoires with anomalous nucleotide sharing. The table was pulled from immuneACCESS by TCRdb, which kept in-frame rearrangements only. Such tables lose some clones; where checked, under half of the loss comes from unresolved V genes, and the rest has no known cause. V, J and clone size reflect that table, while D and trimming were determined from the DNA. This sample's table has entries for tens of thousands of clones. Clones ranked in the top ten supply over 2% of the sample.

Note on this clone: Its antigen has not been determined.

The rearranged chain carries TRBV28 and TRBJ2-1; the D gene lacks a confident call. Sequenced: PBMCs. The origin of this receptor is a woman aged 18 to 35 in good health and CMV-seronegative. The CDR3 reads CASSFYSSYNEQFF. The nucleotide sequence reads as follows: TGTGCCAGCAGTTTTTATAGCTCCTACAATGAGCAGTTCTTC.